This passage covers 9 T cell receptor beta chains from one sample sequenced in a study of T cells in Graves' hyperthyroidism and ophthalmopathy. Amplification yielded TCR beta CDR3 regions, with RNA transcripts as the source. A set of HTBI primers served as the primers for a first-round RT-PCR of the TCR CDR3. TCRdb reanalysed the multiplex PCR reads using MiXCR and keeps one entry per CDR3 protein. The repertoire consists of 600,000 to 900,000 distinct CDR3 sequences, with about a sixth occurring once and the leading ten covering 8.4%. The sequenced sample was blood. All receptors come from a man younger than 35 with Graves' hyperthyroidism.

The table lists this clonotype with a few counts. The V gene is TRBV18, the J gene TRBJ2-1; no firm D call. The germline V gene encodes CDR1 KGHSH and CDR2 LQKENI. The CDR3 has 15 amino acids. Trimming removed 6 bases at V and 0 bases at J, with 12 bases between. The CDR3 here is CASSPSLSSYNEQFF. The CDR3 bases are TGTGCCAGCTCGCCGTCACTGAGCTCCTACAATGAGCAGTTCTTC. The entire variable domain, with the rest obtained from reference TRBV18 and TRBJ2-1, is as follows: NAGVMQNPRHLVRRRGQEARLRCSPMKGHSHVYWYRQLPEEGLKFMVYLQKENIIDESGMPKERFSAEFPKEGPSILRIQQVVRGDSAAYFCASSPSLSSYNEQFFGPGTRLTVL.

This clonotype was seen only a few times. Being one base from a much bigger clone, this may be a read error. The rearrangement links TRBV28 to TRBJ2-7; 9 nucleotides match TRBD1. V was pared by 3 bases and J by 9 bases, with 6 bases of the junction left unmatched. The CDR3 extends over 13 amino acids. Looked up from germline, CDR1 is MDHEN and CDR2 is SYDVKM. CDR3 sequence reads: CASSFGTGPGQYF. The CDR3 DNA reads TGTGCCAGCAGTTTCGGGACAGGGCCCGGGCAGTACTTC.

On this clonotype itself: One end of the junction does not line up with germline, which may come from a read error. The chain couples TRBV20-1 to TRBJ2-7; the D gene is possibly TRBD2 (6 bases). This CDR3 spans 12 amino acids. Germline V CDR1 and CDR2: DFQATT, SNEGSKA (reference sequence). The CDR3 DNA follows: TGCAGTGCTGTAGCGGATTCCTACGAGCAGTGCTTC. It yields the protein CSAVADSYEQCF.

This chain links TRBV18 with TRBJ2-7, with TRBD1 identical over 7 bases. Per germline, CDR1 KGHSH and CDR2 LQKENI. V shed 5 bases, J shed 4 bases, and the junction held 5 bases outside the gene matches. This CDR3 region has 13 residues. As DNA, the CDR3 is TGTGCCAGCTCAACCATGACAGGGTACGAGCAGTACTTC. It yields the protein CASSTMTGYEQYF.

In this sample, this clonotype turned up many times. The chain has TRBV30 and TRBJ1-2; 8 bases are a match to TRBD1. This CDR3 region has 13 residues. Germline V gene lookup returns CDR1 GTSNPN and CDR2 SVGIG (reference sequence). V lost 2 bases and J lost 3; bases outside the gene matches: 2. As DNA, the CDR3 is TGTGCCTGGAGTCCAGGGGGCCACTATGGCTACACCTTC. This codes for CAWSPGGHYGYTF.

This clonotype has ten or more counts. V usage is TRBV11-2 and J usage is TRBJ2-1; TRBD2 matches 7 bases. The CDR3 runs to 15 residues. The V gene end was trimmed by 0 bases and the J gene end by 8 bases; junction bases not matched to a gene: 7. Germline CDR1 SGHAT, CDR2 FQNNGV. CDR3 DNA: TGTGCCAGCAGCTTAGAGGGGAGGGCTCGGGATGAGCAGTTCTTC. It is translated as CASSLEGRARDEQFF.

This clonotype was recorded many times. The rearrangement uses TRBV28 and TRBJ2-7; 7 bases line up with TRBD1. V lost 4 bases to trimming and J lost 2 bases; unmatched junction nucleotides: 17. Per germline, CDR1 MDHEN and CDR2 SYDVKM. The CDR3 loop spans 18 amino acids. CDR3 protein: CASSSPTPRDRIPYEQYF. Written as DNA, the CDR3 is TGTGCCAGCAGTTCCCCGACGCCCCGGGACAGAATCCCCTACGAGCAGTACTTC.

This clonotype showed up just a few times. The chain has TRBV20-1 and TRBJ1-1; perhaps TRBD1 as D (6 bases). The CDR3 sequence is 15 residues long. Per germline, CDR1 DFQATT and CDR2 SNEGSKA (reference sequence). V was trimmed by 1 base and J by 0 bases, leaving 12 bases between them. DNA for the CDR3: TGCAGTGCTAGAGTTCGGACAGTCATGAACACTGAAGCTTTCTTT. It yields the protein CSARVRTVMNTEAFF.

V and J are TRBV14 and TRBJ2-4; D possibly matches TRBD1 or TRBD2 (5 bases each). The CDR3 loop spans 17 amino acids. V was trimmed by 4 bases and J by 2 bases, leaving 18 bases between them. Germline values: CDR1 SGHDN, CDR2 FVKESK. The CDR3 region has the DNA TGTGCCAGCAGCCGAAGCGCCCCGGGGCTTACCAAAAACATTCAGTACTTC. Its translation: CASSRSAPGLTKNIQYF.